Shown below are 5 T cell receptor beta chains from a single sample sequenced in a study of blood T cell repertoires in COVID-19. The data were produced by immunoSEQ multiplex PCR, yet TCRdb's version contains in-frame clones alone and is incomplete. The sample has fewer than 300,000 clones; over 75% are singletons. Sequencing was done on a sample of peripheral blood. These receptors came from a man between 18 and 29 years old with active or convalescent COVID-19.

The chain has TRBV19 and TRBJ1-4; 12 bases are shared with TRBD1. The CDR3 extends over 16 amino acids. CDR1 is LNHDA, CDR2 SQIVND, per germline (reference sequence). V was pared by 3 bases and J by 4 bases, with 3 bases of the junction left unmatched. Here the CDR3 DNA reads TGTGCCAGTAGTATTGGGACAGGGGGCTTTAATGAAAAACTGTTTTTT. Its translation is CASSIGTGGFNEKLFF.

The chain links TRBV18 to TRBJ2-2, with a tentative D call TRBD1 (6 bases). The germline CDR1 and CDR2 sequences are KGHSH and LQKENI. The V and J ends lost 5 bases and 2 bases respectively, with 12 bases between them. This CDR3 has 15 amino acids. In DNA, the CDR3 is TGTGCCAGCTCATCCGGGACACCTAACACCGGGGAGCTGTTTTTT. Translating gives CASSSGTPNTGELFF.

The chain recombines TRBV24-1 with TRBJ2-7; D remains ambiguous. The CDR3 length is 13 residues. Germline CDR1 is KGHDR and CDR2 is SFDVKD. The V end was cut by 4 bases, the J end by 6 bases, with 12 bases between. CDR3 bases: TGTGCCACCAGTGACTCGACGGGTGTCGAGCAGTACTTC. Its translation is CATSDSTGVEQYF.

The chain recombines TRBV7-8 with TRBJ1-5; 8 bases are a match to TRBD1. V was clipped by 8 bases and J by 6 bases; unmatched bases: 15. CDR1 SGHVS and CDR2 FQNEAQ come from the germline V gene. This CDR3 is built from 16 residues. In DNA form, the CDR3 reads TGTGCCAGCTCCCCAGGACTCCAGGGGGCGGCTCAGCCCCAGCATTTT. It specifies CASSPGLQGAAQPQHF.

The chain is built from TRBV27 and TRBJ2-7; tentatively, D is TRBD2 (6 bases). The CDR3 is 12 amino acids. V lost 8 bases to trimming and J lost 6 bases, with 14 bases between them. Per germline, CDR1 MNHEY and CDR2 SMNVEV (reference sequence). CDR3 nucleotides: TGTGCCAGCGGAAAACTAGCTAGCGAGCAGTACTTC. Protein: CASGKLASEQYF.